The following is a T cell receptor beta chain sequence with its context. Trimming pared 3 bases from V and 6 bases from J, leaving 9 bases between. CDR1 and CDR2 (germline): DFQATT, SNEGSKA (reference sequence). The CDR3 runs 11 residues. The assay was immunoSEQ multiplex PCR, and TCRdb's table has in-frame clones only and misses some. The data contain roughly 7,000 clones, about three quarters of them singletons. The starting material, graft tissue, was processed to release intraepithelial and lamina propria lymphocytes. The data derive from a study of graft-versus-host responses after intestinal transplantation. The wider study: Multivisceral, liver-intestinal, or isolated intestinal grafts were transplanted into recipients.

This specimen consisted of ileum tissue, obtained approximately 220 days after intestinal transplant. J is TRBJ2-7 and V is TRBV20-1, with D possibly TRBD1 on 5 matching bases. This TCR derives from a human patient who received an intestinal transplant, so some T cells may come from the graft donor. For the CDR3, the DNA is TGCAGTGCTAGCAGGGCGCGCGAGCAGTACTTC. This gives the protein CSASRAREQYF.